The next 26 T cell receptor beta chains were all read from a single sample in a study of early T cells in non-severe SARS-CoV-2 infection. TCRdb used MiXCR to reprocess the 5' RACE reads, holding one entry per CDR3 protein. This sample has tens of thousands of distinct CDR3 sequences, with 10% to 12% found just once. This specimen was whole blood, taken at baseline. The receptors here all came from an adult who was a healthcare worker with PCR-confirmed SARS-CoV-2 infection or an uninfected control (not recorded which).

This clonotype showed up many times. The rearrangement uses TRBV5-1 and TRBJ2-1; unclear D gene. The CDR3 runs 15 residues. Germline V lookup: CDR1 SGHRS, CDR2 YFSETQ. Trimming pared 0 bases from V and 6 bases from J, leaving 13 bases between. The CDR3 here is CASSLAWGLTNEQFF. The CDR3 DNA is TGCGCCAGCAGCTTGGCATGGGGATTGACCAATGAGCAGTTCTTC.

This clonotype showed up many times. CDR3 loop: CSAEWGNNEQFF. The CDR3 coding sequence is TGCAGTGCGGAGTGGGGAAACAATGAGCAGTTCTTC. V and J are TRBV20-1 and TRBJ2-1; D remains ambiguous. Trimming took 6 bases from V and 5 from J, leaving 11 bases between them. This CDR3 comprises 12 residues. Germline V gene sequence: CDR1 DFQATT, CDR2 SNEGSKA (reference sequence).

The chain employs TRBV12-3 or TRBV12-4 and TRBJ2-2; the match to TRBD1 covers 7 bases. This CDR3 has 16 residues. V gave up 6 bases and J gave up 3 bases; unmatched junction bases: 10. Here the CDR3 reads CASRLPQGWYTGELFF. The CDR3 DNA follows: TGTGCCAGCAGACTCCCACAGGGGTGGTACACCGGGGAGCTGTTTTTT.

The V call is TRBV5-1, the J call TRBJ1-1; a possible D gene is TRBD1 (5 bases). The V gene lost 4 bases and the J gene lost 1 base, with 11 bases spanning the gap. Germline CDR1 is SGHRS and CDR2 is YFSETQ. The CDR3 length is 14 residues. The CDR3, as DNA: TGCGCCAGCAGCGGGGGATTACCGAACACTGAAGCTTTCTTT. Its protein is CASSGGLPNTEAFF.

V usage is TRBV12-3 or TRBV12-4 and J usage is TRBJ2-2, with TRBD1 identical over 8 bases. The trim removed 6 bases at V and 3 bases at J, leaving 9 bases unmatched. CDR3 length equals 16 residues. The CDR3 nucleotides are TGTGCCAGCAGCCGCCGGACAGGGAGAGACACCGGGGAGCTGTTTTTT. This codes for CASSRRTGRDTGELFF.

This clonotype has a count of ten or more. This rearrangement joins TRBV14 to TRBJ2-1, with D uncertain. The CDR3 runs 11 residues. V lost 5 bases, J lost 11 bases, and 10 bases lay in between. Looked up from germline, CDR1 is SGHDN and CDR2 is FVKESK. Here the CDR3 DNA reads TGTGCCAGCAGCGACGCGCGAAAGCAGTTCTTC. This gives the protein CASSDARKQFF.

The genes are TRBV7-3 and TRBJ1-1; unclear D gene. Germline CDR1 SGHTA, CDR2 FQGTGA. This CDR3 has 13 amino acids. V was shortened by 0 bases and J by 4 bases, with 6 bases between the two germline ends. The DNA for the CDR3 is TGTGCCAGCAGCTTAACGTTCAGCACTGAAGCTTTCTTT. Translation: CASSLTFSTEAFF.

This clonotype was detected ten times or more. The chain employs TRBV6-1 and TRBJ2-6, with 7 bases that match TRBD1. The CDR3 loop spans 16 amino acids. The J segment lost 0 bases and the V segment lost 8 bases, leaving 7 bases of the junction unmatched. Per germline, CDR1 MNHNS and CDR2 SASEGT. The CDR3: CASGDRTSSGANVLTF. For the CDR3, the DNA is TGTGCCAGCGGGGACAGAACTAGCTCTGGGGCCAACGTCCTGACTTTC.

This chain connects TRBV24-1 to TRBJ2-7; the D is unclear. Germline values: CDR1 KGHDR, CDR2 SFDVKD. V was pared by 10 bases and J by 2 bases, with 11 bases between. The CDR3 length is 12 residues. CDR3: CATGCPTYEQYF. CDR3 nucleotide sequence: TGTGCCACTGGGTGCCCCACCTACGAGCAGTACTTC.

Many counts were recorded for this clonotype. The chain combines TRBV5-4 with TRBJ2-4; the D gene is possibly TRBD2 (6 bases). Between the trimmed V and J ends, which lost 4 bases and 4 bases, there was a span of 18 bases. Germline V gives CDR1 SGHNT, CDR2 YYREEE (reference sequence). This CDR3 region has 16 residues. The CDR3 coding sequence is TGTGCCAGCAGCCCGGAAGGGACTTCTGGGAAAAACATTCAGTACTTC. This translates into CASSPEGTSGKNIQYF. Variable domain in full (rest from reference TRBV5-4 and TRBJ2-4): ETGVTQSPTHLIKTRGQQVTLRCSSQSGHNTVSWYQQALGQGPQFIFQYYREEENGRGNFPPRFSGLQFPNYSSELNVNALELDDSALYLCASSPEGTSGKNIQYFGAGTRLSVL.

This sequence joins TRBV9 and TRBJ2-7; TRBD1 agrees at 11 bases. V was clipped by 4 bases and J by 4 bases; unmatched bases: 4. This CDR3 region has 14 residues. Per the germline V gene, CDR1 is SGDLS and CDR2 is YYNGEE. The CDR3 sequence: CASSPGQGAYEQYF. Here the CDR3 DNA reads TGTGCCAGCAGCCCTGGACAGGGGGCTTACGAGCAGTACTTC.

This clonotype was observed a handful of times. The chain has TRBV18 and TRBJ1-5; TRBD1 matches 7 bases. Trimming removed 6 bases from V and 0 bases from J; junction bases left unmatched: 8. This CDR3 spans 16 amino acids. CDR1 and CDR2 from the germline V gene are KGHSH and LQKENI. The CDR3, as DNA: TGTGCCAGCTCCCAGGGACAGATTTATAGCAATCAGCCCCAGCATTTT. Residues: CASSQGQIYSNQPQHF. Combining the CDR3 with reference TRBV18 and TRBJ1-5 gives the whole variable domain NAGVMQNPRHLVRRRGQEARLRCSPMKGHSHVYWYRQLPEEGLKFMVYLQKENIIDESGMPKERFSAEFPKEGPSILRIQQVVRGDSAAYFCASSQGQIYSNQPQHFGDGTRLSIL.

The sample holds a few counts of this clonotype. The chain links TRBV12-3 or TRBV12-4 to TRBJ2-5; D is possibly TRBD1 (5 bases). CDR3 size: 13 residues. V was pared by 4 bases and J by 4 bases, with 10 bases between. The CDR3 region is CASSSRGAETQYF. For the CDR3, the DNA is TGTGCCAGCAGTTCCCGTGGGGCAGAGACCCAGTACTTC.

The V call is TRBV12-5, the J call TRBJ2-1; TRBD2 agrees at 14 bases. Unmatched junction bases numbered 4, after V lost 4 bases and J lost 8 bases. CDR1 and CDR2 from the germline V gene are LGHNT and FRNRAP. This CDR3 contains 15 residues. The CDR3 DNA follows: TGTGCTAGTGGTTCGGGACTAGCGGGAGCGTATGAGCAGTTCTTC. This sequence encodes CASGSGLAGAYEQFF.

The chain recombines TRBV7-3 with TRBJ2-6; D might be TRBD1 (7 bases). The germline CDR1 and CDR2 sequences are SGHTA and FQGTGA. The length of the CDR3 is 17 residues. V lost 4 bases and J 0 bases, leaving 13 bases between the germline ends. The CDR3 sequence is CASSSGGPLSGANVLTF. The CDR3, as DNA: TGTGCCAGCAGCTCAGGGGGGCCCCTCTCTGGGGCCAACGTCCTGACTTTC.

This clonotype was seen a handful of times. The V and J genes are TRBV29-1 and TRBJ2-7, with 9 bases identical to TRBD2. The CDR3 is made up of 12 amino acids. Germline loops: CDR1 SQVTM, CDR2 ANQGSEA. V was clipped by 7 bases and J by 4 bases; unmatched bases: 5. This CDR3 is CSAGTSSYEQYF. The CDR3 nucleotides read TGCAGCGCCGGGACTAGCTCTTACGAGCAGTACTTC.

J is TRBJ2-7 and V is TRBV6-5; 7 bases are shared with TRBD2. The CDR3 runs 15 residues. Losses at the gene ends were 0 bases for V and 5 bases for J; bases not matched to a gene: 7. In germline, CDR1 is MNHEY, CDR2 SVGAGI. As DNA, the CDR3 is TGTGCCAGCAGTTACTCGACTAGCCCGGAACACGAGCAGTACTTC. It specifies CASSYSTSPEHEQYF.

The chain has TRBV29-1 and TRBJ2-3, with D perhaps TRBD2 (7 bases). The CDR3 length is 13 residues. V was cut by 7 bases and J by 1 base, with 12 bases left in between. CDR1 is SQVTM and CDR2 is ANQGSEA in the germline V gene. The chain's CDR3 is CSARGGRTDTQYF. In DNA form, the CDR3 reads TGCAGCGCTAGGGGGGGGCGCACAGATACGCAGTATTTT.

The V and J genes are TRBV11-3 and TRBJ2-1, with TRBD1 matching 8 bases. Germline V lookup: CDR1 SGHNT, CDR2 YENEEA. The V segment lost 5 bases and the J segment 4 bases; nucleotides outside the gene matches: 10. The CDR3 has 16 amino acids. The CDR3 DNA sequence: TGTGCCAGCAGCCCCGACCGGGACAGGTCATACAATGAGCAGTTCTTC. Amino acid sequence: CASSPDRDRSYNEQFF. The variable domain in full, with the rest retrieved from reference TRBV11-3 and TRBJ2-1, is EAGVVQSPRYKIIEKKQPVAFWCNPISGHNTLYWYLQNLGQGPELLIRYENEEAVDDSQLPKDRFSAERLKGVDSTLKIQPAELGDSAVYLCASSPDRDRSYNEQFFGPGTRLTVL.

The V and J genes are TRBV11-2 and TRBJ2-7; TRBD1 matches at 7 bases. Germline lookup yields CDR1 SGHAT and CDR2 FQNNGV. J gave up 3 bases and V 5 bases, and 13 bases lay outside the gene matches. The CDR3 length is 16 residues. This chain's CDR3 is CASSVAPGQPFYEQYF. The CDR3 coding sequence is TGTGCCAGCAGCGTCGCACCGGGACAGCCCTTCTACGAGCAGTACTTC.

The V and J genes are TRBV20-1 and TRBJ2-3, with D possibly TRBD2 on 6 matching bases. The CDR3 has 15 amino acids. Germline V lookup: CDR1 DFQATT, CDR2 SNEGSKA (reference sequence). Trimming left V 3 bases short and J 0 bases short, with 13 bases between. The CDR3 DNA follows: TGCAGTGCTAGGACGGGGGAAACTAGCACAGATACGCAGTATTTT. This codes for CSARTGETSTDTQYF.

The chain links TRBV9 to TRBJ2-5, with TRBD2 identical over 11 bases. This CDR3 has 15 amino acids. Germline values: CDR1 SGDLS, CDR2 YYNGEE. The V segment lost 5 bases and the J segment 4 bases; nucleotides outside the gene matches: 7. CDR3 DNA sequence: TGTGCCAGCAGTCTAGCGGGGGGCATAGGAGAGACCCAGTACTTC. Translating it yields CASSLAGGIGETQYF.

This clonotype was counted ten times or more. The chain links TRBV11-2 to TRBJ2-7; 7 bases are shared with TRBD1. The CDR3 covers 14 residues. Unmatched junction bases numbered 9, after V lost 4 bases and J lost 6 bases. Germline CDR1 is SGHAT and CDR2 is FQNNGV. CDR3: CASSSQTGSSEQYF. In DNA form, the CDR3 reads TGTGCCAGCAGCTCCCAGACAGGGAGCTCCGAGCAGTACTTC.

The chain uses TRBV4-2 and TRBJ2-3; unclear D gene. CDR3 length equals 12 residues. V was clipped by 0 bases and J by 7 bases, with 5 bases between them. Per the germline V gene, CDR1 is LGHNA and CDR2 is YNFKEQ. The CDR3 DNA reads TGTGCCAGCAGCCAAGAGGGAAATACGCAGTATTTT. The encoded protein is CASSQEGNTQYF.

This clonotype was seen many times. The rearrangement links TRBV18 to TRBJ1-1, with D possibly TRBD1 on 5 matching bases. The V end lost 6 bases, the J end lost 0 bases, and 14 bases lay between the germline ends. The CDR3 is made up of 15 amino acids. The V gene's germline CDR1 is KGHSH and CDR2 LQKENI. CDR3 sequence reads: CASSLSGSLNTEAFF. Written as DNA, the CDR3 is TGTGCCAGCTCCCTATCAGGGAGTCTGAACACTGAAGCTTTCTTT.

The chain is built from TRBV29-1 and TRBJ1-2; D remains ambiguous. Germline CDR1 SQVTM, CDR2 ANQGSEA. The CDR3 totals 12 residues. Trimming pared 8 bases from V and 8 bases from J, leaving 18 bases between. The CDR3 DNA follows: TGCAGCATTTGGACTGAACCGGGGGGCTACACCTTC. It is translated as CSIWTEPGGYTF.